Shown below are 8 T cell receptor beta chains from a single sample sequenced in a study of T cells in Graves' hyperthyroidism and ophthalmopathy. The TCR beta CDR3 regions underwent amplification using RNA transcripts as the source. RT-PCR in the first round (using the HTBI primer set) targeted the TCR CDR3. TCRdb reanalysed the multiplex PCR reads using MiXCR and keeps one entry per CDR3 protein. The table includes 250,000 or so distinct CDR3 sequences, about a sixth detected once. Sequencing was performed on blood. These receptors were taken from a woman between 18 and 30 years old with Graves' ophthalmopathy.

This clonotype was observed many times. The chain carries TRBV19 and TRBJ2-3; 10 positions agree with TRBD2. The CDR3 runs 16 residues. Germline V gene lookup returns CDR1 LNHDA and CDR2 SQIVND (reference sequence). Trimming cost V 5 bases and J 2 bases; bases outside gene matches: 7. CDR3: CASSQRTSGLTDTQYF. The CDR3 nucleotides are TGTGCCAGTAGTCAAAGGACTAGCGGACTCACAGATACGCAGTATTTT. Using reference TRBV19 and TRBJ2-3 for the parts outside the CDR3, the full variable domain is DGGITQSPKYLFRKEGQNVTLSCEQNLNHDAMYWYRQDPGQGLRLIYYSQIVNDFQKGDIAEGYSVSREKKESFPLTVTSAQKNPTAFYLCASSQRTSGLTDTQYFGPGTRLTVL.

This clonotype showed up many times. This sequence joins TRBV6-5 and TRBJ1-1; a possible D gene is TRBD1 (5 bases). This CDR3 region has 17 residues. Looked up from germline, CDR1 is MNHEY and CDR2 is SVGAGI. The V end lost 0 bases, the J end lost 0 bases, and 14 bases lay between the germline ends. CDR3 in DNA: TGTGCCAGCAGTTACTCGATCGACAGTATAATGAACACTGAAGCTTTCTTT. Translation: CASSYSIDSIMNTEAFF.

This clonotype was seen many times. This rearrangement joins TRBV12-3 or TRBV12-4 to TRBJ2-2; 14 bases map to TRBD2. The CDR3 is 15 residues long. After removal of 3 bases from V and 6 bases from J, the junction contained 0 bases not matched to a gene. CDR3 in amino acids: CASSLTSGGAGELFF. The CDR3 DNA reads TGTGCCAGCAGTTTGACTAGCGGGGGGGCCGGGGAGCTGTTTTTT.

There are many counts of this clonotype. The rearrangement uses TRBV7-9 and TRBJ1-6; D is perhaps TRBD1 (6 bases). V dropped 5 bases and J dropped 0 bases, with 11 bases sitting between them. Per the germline V gene, CDR1 is SEHNR and CDR2 is FQNEAQ (reference sequence). The CDR3 is made up of 16 amino acids. DNA of the CDR3: TGTGCCAGCAGCCGAGGGGGGGGCTCCTATAATTCACCCCTCCACTTT. Its protein product is CASSRGGGSYNSPLHF.

The table lists this clonotype with many counts. This sequence joins TRBV20-1 and TRBJ2-5; TRBD2 aligns across 16 bases. Germline V gene data show CDR1 as DFQATT and CDR2 as SNEGSKA (reference sequence). V trimming: 5 bases; J trimming: 5 bases; junction bases outside the gene matches: 14. The CDR3 sequence is 18 residues long. This chain's CDR3 is CSAQGLAGGTGVTETQYF. As DNA, the CDR3 is TGCAGTGCTCAGGGACTAGCGGGAGGGACGGGCGTGACGGAGACCCAGTACTTC.

Worth noting for this clonotype: It may be a read error: a sequence one base away is much more abundant. The rearrangement joins TRBV28 to TRBJ1-3; D uncertain. The CDR3 extends over 16 amino acids. CDR1 and CDR2 (germline): MDHEN, SYDVKM. With 6 bases removed from V and 4 bases from J, the gap between germline ends came to 19 bases. Written as DNA, the CDR3 is TGTGCCAGCAGCCACCACGGACGGAAATCAGGAAACACCATATATTTT. Its translation is CASSHHGRKSGNTIYF.

This clonotype was picked up many times. V and J are TRBV7-2 and TRBJ2-5; D not resolved. The CDR3 consists of 15 residues. The ends were cut back, 1 base at V and 1 base at J, with 10 bases in the middle. CDR1 SGHTA and CDR2 FQGNSA come from the germline V gene. The CDR3 spells CASSLGGRTQETQYF. CDR3 coding DNA: TGTGCCAGCAGCTTAGGTGGACGGACCCAAGAGACCCAGTACTTC. Looking up the rest from reference TRBV7-2 and TRBJ2-5 gives the full variable domain: GAGVSQSPSNKVTEKGKDVELRCDPISGHTALYWYRQSLGQGLEFLIYFQGNSAPDKSGLPSDRFSAERTGGSVSTLTIQRTQQEDSAVYLCASSLGGRTQETQYFGPGTRLLVL.

This chain uses TRBV5-4 with TRBJ1-2, with D unclear. The CDR3 covers 15 residues. The germline V and J ends were trimmed by 4 bases and 6 bases, with 19 bases remaining between them. In germline, CDR1 is SGHNT, CDR2 YYREEE (reference sequence). The DNA of the CDR3 is TGTGCCAGCAGCCACCCCATCGGCAGGCCGAATGGCTACACCTTC. Its translation is CASSHPIGRPNGYTF. The variable domain in full, with the rest retrieved from reference TRBV5-4 and TRBJ1-2, is ETGVTQSPTHLIKTRGQQVTLRCSSQSGHNTVSWYQQALGQGPQFIFQYYREEENGRGNFPPRFSGLQFPNYSSELNVNALELDDSALYLCASSHPIGRPNGYTFGSGTRLTVV.